This T cell receptor (beta chain) appears in the sequencing data of a study of blood T cell repertoires in COVID-19. At the level of the study: Sources were T cells, B-cell-depleted T cells, or PBMCs; the material itself was cDNA or gDNA.

Some clones are missing from TCRdb's copy, which holds only in-frame ones; the method was immunoSEQ multiplex PCR. The sample lists approximately 330,000 clones, about nine tenths occurring once. CDR1 is LNHNV and CDR2 is YYDKDF in the germline V gene (reference sequence). The CDR3 runs 18 residues. V was trimmed by 5 bases and J by 0 bases, leaving 17 bases between them. The chain uses TRBV15 and TRBJ2-6; D is possibly TRBD1 (6 bases). The clonotype originates from a man aged 25-40 years with COVID-19, enrolled during active disease. The sample taken for sequencing was peripheral blood. CDR3 in amino acids: CATSLPQGTASGANVLTF. CDR3 bases: TGTGCCACCAGCCTCCCCCAGGGGACGGCCTCTGGGGCCAACGTCCTGACTTTC.